Listed here are 26 T cell receptor beta chains from one sample, sequenced in a study of response to subunit inactivated influenza vaccine. Each CDR3 protein gets one entry after TCRdb re-called the RT-PCR reads with MiXCR. The sample contains roughly 570,000 distinct CDR3 sequences, about 15% of which appear only once. Sequencing was performed on PBMCs from blood, taken 11 to 12 days after vaccination. The origin of the receptors is a man aged 50 to 59 who received an inactivated influenza vaccine.

The genes are TRBV19 and TRBJ1-1, with 10 nucleotides matching TRBD1. The CDR3 has 14 residues. CDR1 and CDR2 from the germline V gene are LNHDA and SQIVND (reference sequence). V shed 5 bases, J shed 5 bases, and the junction held 5 bases outside the gene matches. The CDR3 here is CASSEGQGKTEAFF. The CDR3 nucleotides are TGTGCCAGTAGTGAGGGACAGGGGAAGACTGAAGCTTTCTTT.

V gene TRBV7-9 combines with J gene TRBJ1-1, with D maybe TRBD1 (6 bases). The CDR3 is made up of 16 amino acids. Germline values: CDR1 SEHNR, CDR2 FQNEAQ (reference sequence). The V gene lost 6 bases and the J gene lost 0 bases, with 17 bases spanning the gap. The CDR3: CASRSRGAGMNTEAFF. The CDR3 DNA reads as TGTGCCAGCAGATCTAGGGGGGCAGGAATGAACACTGAAGCTTTCTTT.

This rearrangement joins TRBV6-2 or TRBV6-3 to TRBJ2-1; D possibly corresponds to TRBD2 (7 bases). Looked up from germline, CDR1 is MNHEY and CDR2 is SVGEGT. Trimming pared 6 bases from V and 8 bases from J, leaving 14 bases between. CDR3 length: 13 residues. The CDR3 loop reads CASRGGGGHEQFF. The CDR3 DNA sequence: TGTGCCAGCAGGGGAGGGGGGGGTCATGAGCAGTTCTTC.

There are many counts of this clonotype. The V gene is TRBV7-2, the J gene TRBJ1-6, with a weak D call TRBD1 (5 bases). This CDR3 is 17 amino acids long. V was pared by 1 base and J by 1 base, with 11 bases between. Germline V gene lookup returns CDR1 SGHTA and CDR2 FQGNSA. CDR3 loop: CASSLVKGESYNSPLHF. The CDR3 DNA sequence: TGTGCCAGCAGCTTAGTGAAAGGGGAGTCCTATAATTCACCCCTCCACTTT.

In this sample, this clonotype turned up a few times. This chain uses TRBV20-1 with TRBJ1-1; the match to TRBD1 covers 7 bases. The germline V gene encodes CDR1 DFQATT and CDR2 SNEGSKA (reference sequence). V shed 0 bases and J 1 base; nucleotides not matched to a gene: 5. There are 15 residues in the CDR3. The CDR3 spells CSARDARTGNTEAFF. In nucleotides, the CDR3 is TGCAGTGCTAGAGATGCCCGGACAGGGAACACTGAAGCTTTCTTT.

Comments on this clonotype: This clone may be a read error of a much larger clone one base away. Without the conserved terminal phenylalanine or tryptophan, this CDR3 likely stems from a read error. The chain has TRBV12-3 or TRBV12-4 and TRBJ2-4, with D possibly matching TRBD2 (6 bases). The CDR3 has 15 amino acids. With 4 bases removed from V and 4 bases from J, the gap between germline ends came to 14 bases. CDR3 sequence: CASSSPLSGKNIQYS. DNA of the CDR3: TGTGCCAGCAGTTCCCCCCTTAGCGGAAAAAACATTCAGTACTCC.

The chain couples TRBV28 to TRBJ2-2, with D possibly matching TRBD1 (5 bases). CDR1 is MDHEN and CDR2 is SYDVKM in the germline V gene. The V and J ends lost 7 bases and 5 bases respectively, with 14 bases between them. The CDR3 has 14 residues. The CDR3 here is CASTSPGNTGELFF. CDR3 coding DNA: TGTGCCAGCACCTCCCCAGGGAATACCGGGGAGCTGTTTTTT.

This clonotype came up many times. This chain joins TRBV20-1 and TRBJ2-5; D is unclear. The CDR3 has 13 amino acids. Germline loops: CDR1 DFQATT, CDR2 SNEGSKA (reference sequence). V lost 7 bases and J lost 5, with 17 bases in between. CDR3 residues: CSVLYSGDETQYF. CDR3 DNA sequence: TGCAGTGTTCTGTACAGTGGCGACGAGACCCAGTACTTC.

V gene TRBV7-8 combines with J gene TRBJ2-3; 7 positions agree with TRBD2. CDR3 size: 15 residues. Germline V gene lookup returns CDR1 SGHVS and CDR2 FQNEAQ. Trimming cost V 1 base and J 4 bases; bases outside gene matches: 5. CDR3: CASSLGQGGADTQYF. In nucleotides, the CDR3 is TGTGCCAGCAGCTTAGGGCAGGGAGGGGCAGATACGCAGTATTTT.

This clonotype has ten or more counts. The rearrangement joins TRBV12-3 or TRBV12-4 to TRBJ2-5; the D is unclear. The CDR3 has 13 residues. V lost 3 bases and J 5 bases, leaving 10 bases between the germline ends. The CDR3 bases are TGTGCCAGCAGTTTTTTTGGCCGGGAGACCCAGTACTTC. This gives the protein CASSFFGRETQYF.

CDR3 loop: CASSFPGLAEPTDTQYF. DNA of the CDR3: TGCGCCAGCAGTTTCCCTGGACTAGCGGAGCCCACAGATACGCAGTATTTT. The chain uses TRBV4-1 and TRBJ2-3; TRBD2 agrees at 10 bases. Germline V gene data show CDR1 as MGHRA and CDR2 as YSYEKL. CDR3 length equals 17 residues. The V and J ends lost 6 bases and 2 bases, in that order; junction bases with no gene match: 11.

The sample holds a few counts of this clonotype. This chain connects TRBV19 to TRBJ2-1; D remains unclear. Germline V gives CDR1 LNHDA, CDR2 SQIVND (reference sequence). With 3 bases removed from V and 5 bases from J, the gap between germline ends came to 14 bases. This CDR3 region has 15 residues. CDR3 in DNA: TGTGCCAGTAGTATCGGTAGGGTTCGAGACAATGAGCAGTTCTTC. This codes for CASSIGRVRDNEQFF. Variable domain in full (rest from reference TRBV19 and TRBJ2-1): DGGITQSPKYLFRKEGQNVTLSCEQNLNHDAMYWYRQDPGQGLRLIYYSQIVNDFQKGDIAEGYSVSREKKESFPLTVTSAQKNPTAFYLCASSIGRVRDNEQFFGPGTRLTVL.

The chain recombines TRBV20-1 with TRBJ2-1; D may be TRBD1 (6 bases). Germline CDR1 and CDR2: DFQATT and SNEGSKA (reference sequence). Trimming pared 6 bases from V and 8 bases from J, leaving 20 bases between. This CDR3 is 14 amino acids long. This CDR3 is CSAPDSSGPHEQFF. CDR3 bases: TGCAGTGCCCCGGACAGTTCGGGCCCACATGAGCAGTTCTTC.

This clonotype has more than one count but fewer than ten. CDR3 nucleotide sequence: TGCGCCAGCAGCTTGGGACTAGCGAAGGAGACCCAGTACTTC. It encodes CASSLGLAKETQYF. This chain links TRBV5-1 with TRBJ2-5, with 8 nucleotides matching TRBD2. V was clipped by 0 bases and J by 5 bases; unmatched bases: 3. The CDR3 extends over 14 amino acids. CDR1 is SGHRS and CDR2 is YFSETQ in the germline V gene.

This clonotype has at least ten counts. J is TRBJ1-4 and V is TRBV12-3 or TRBV12-4; D ambiguous. CDR3 length: 14 amino acids. The V end lost 8 bases, the J end lost 3 bases, and 13 bases lay between the germline ends. The CDR3 here is CASFRAGSNEKLFF. CDR3 DNA sequence: TGTGCCAGCTTCCGGGCAGGCTCTAATGAAAAACTGTTTTTT.

Only a few counts were recorded for this clonotype. The rearrangement joins TRBV28 to TRBJ1-6; a possible D gene is TRBD1 (5 bases). The CDR3 has 17 residues. From germline, CDR1 is MDHEN and CDR2 SYDVKM. V was clipped by 3 bases and J by 8 bases, with 20 bases between them. CDR3 in amino acids: CASSFPIGALADSPLHF. The CDR3 DNA reads as TGTGCCAGCAGTTTTCCGATCGGGGCCTTGGCGGATTCACCCCTCCACTTT.

V gene TRBV12-3 or TRBV12-4 combines with J gene TRBJ2-3; 12 nucleotides match TRBD2. This CDR3 comprises 15 residues. V lost 7 bases to trimming and J lost 7 bases; unmatched junction nucleotides: 9. The chain's CDR3 is CASTQRTSGTNTQYF. For the CDR3, the DNA is TGTGCCAGCACCCAAAGGACTAGCGGGACAAATACGCAGTATTTT.

CDR3 protein: CASSENGDGYTF. The CDR3 coding sequence is TGCGCCAGCAGTGAGAACGGGGATGGCTACACCTTC. The chain carries TRBV5-1 and TRBJ1-2; D is uncertain. This CDR3 is 12 amino acids long. V was cut by 5 bases and J by 6 bases, with 11 bases left in between. The V gene's germline CDR1 is SGHRS and CDR2 YFSETQ.

A few counts support this clonotype. This chain uses TRBV6-2 or TRBV6-3 with TRBJ2-3, with 8 bases fitting TRBD2. The CDR3 is 14 residues long. The ends lost 7 bases at V and 1 base at J; junction bases unmatched: 4. Germline CDR1 is MNHEY and CDR2 is SVGEGT. The DNA of the CDR3 is TGTGCCAGCAACGAAGCGGGGGGCACAGATACGCAGTATTTT. Residues: CASNEAGGTDTQYF.

This chain links TRBV2 with TRBJ1-6; possible D gene TRBD1, 5 bases. The CDR3 has 13 residues. V was cut by 3 bases and J by 8 bases, with 8 bases left in between. Germline CDR1 is SNHLY and CDR2 is FYNNEI. CDR3: CASSDREYSPLHF. CDR3 bases: TGTGCCAGCAGTGACAGGGAGTATTCACCCCTCCACTTT.

The chain joins TRBV6-5 to TRBJ1-2; possible D gene TRBD1, 5 bases. The CDR3 totals 12 residues. The germline CDR1 and CDR2 sequences are MNHEY and SVGAGI. The V end was cut by 6 bases, the J end by 4 bases, with 9 bases between. The DNA for the CDR3 is TGTGCCAGCAGCGCCGGGACCTATGGCTACACCTTC. This encodes CASSAGTYGYTF.

This clonotype was found once. V gene TRBV14 combines with J gene TRBJ1-6, with D uncertain. This CDR3 has 13 amino acids. V was clipped by 4 bases and J by 14 bases, with 15 bases between them. Germline V gene data show CDR1 as SGHDN and CDR2 as FVKESK. The CDR3 DNA reads as TGTGCCAGCAGCCCCTGGGGAGCGGCGTCCCTCCACTTT. This gives the protein CASSPWGAASLHF.

At least ten counts were recorded for this clonotype. This chain connects TRBV4-1 to TRBJ1-1; D is ambiguous. V dropped 1 base and J dropped 2 bases, with 8 bases sitting between them. There are 14 residues in the CDR3. Germline V gene lookup returns CDR1 MGHRA and CDR2 YSYEKL. The CDR3 DNA follows: TGCGCCAGCAGCCAAGTGTCCAAAAACACTGAAGCTTTCTTT. It translates to CASSQVSKNTEAFF.

This clonotype has just a few counts. This rearrangement joins TRBV5-1 to TRBJ2-3; 8 bases fit TRBD2. Trimming took 3 bases from V and 0 from J; bases not matched to a gene: 15. Germline V CDR1 and CDR2: SGHRS, YFSETQ. The CDR3 has 19 residues. CDR3 amino acids: CASSSSLAGRYTSTDTQYF. The CDR3 coding sequence is TGCGCCAGCAGCTCCTCCTTAGCGGGGCGCTACACTAGCACAGATACGCAGTATTTT.

The chain links TRBV20-1 to TRBJ2-2; TRBD1 agrees at 9 bases. There are 14 residues in the CDR3. J was trimmed by 3 bases and V by 5 bases; bases with no gene match: 4. The germline gives CDR1 DFQATT, CDR2 SNEGSKA (reference sequence). The CDR3 protein is CSALRDRDTGELFF. The CDR3 coding sequence is TGCAGTGCTCTCCGGGACAGGGACACCGGGGAGCTGTTTTTT.

V gene TRBV6-5 combines with J gene TRBJ2-7; possible D gene TRBD2, 6 bases. Germline-derived CDR1 and CDR2 are MNHEY and SVGAGI. Trimming cost V 3 bases and J 5 bases, with 14 bases left between them. The CDR3 runs to 14 residues. In nucleotides, the CDR3 is TGTGCCAGCAGTTATAATGCGGGACCGGACGAGCAGTACTTC. Translating it yields CASSYNAGPDEQYF.